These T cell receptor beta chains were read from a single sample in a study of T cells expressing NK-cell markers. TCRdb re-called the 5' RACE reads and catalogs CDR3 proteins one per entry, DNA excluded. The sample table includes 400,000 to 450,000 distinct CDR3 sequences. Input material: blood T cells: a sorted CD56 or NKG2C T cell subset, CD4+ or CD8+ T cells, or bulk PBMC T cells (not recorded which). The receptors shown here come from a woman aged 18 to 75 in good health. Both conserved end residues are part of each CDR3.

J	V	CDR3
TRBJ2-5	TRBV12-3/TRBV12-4	CASSLSMAQYF
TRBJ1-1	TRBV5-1	CASSLEGKTNTEAFF
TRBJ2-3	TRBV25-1	CASSVGRITTDTQYF
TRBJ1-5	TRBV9	CASSVEQGGQPQHF
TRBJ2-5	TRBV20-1	CSAMGQGQETQYF
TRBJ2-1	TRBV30	CAWNGRSSYNEQFF
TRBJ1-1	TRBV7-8	CASSLLRGTEAFF
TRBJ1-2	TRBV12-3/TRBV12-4	CASRADSFYGYTF
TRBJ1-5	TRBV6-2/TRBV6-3	CASSSPTGGNQPQHF
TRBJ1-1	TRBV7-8	CASSRQSLNTEAFF
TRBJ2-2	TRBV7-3	CASSLAGRYTGELFF
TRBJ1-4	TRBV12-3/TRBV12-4	CASSLHSRGEKLFF
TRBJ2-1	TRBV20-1	CSANTVATGGRNEQFF
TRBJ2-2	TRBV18	CASGLSDRRNTGELFF
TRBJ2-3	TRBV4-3	CASSPRTGYTDTQYF
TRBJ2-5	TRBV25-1	CASTQTGIETQYF
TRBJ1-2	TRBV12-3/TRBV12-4	CASSLARVRNYGYTF
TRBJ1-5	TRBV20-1	CSATAGRKGEPQHF
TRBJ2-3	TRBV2	CARGGTVTDTQYF
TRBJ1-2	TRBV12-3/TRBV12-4	CASSVQGLCTF
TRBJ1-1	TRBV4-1	CASSRSGQSGTEAFF
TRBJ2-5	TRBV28	CASTPRPFQETQYF
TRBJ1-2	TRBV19	CASSMEGNRGYTF
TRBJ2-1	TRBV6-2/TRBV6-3	CASRESLAGYSYNEQFF
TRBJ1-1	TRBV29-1	CSVGGATGNTEAFF
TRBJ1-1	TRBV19	CASTHWGARNTEAFF
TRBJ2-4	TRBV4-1	CASSQQAGKDIQYF
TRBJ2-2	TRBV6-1	CASTGLAGDYNTGELFF
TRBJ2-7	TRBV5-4	CASSWPGRSQYEQYF
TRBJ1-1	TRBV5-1	CASSEDTEAFF
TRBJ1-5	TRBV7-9	CASSSGTVNQPQHF
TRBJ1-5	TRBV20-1	CSAREGGNQPQHF
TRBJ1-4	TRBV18	CASSPRQIATNEKLFF
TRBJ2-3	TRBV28	CASSFLGQLSTDTQYF
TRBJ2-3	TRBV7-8	CASSSLGTGANTQYF
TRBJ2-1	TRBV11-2	CASSKKLPSGSSSYNEQFF
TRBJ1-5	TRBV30	CAWSGMRNQPQHF
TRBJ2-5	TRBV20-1	CSARDLASGRGMETQYF
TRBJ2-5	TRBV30	CAWNGLAGETQYF
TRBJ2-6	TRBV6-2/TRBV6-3	CASSGTAEFSGANVLTF
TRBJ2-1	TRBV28	CASSNLGLADDNEQFF
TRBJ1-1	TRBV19	CASSMDPPGTTEAFF
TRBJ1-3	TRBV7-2	CASSLRGQGANTIYF
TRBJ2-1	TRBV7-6	CASSPIRELHEQFF
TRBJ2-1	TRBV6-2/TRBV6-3	CASSYRVSFPYNEQFF
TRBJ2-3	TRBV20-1	CSARPYSWREDSTDTQYF
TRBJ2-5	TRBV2	CASILQSKRRQETQYF
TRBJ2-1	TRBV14	CASSLISGRDDNEQFF
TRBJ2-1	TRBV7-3	CASSLGPGRRKFF
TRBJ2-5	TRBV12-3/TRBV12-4	CATTPNLGAGGKTQYF
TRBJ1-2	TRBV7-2	CASSLPPQVGGGYTF
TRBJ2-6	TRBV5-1	CASSLDGQSGANVLTF
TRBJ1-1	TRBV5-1	CASSLVGRGETEAFF
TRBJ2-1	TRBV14	CASSHPRVPDYNEQFF
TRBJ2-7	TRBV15	CATGIGRGSYEQYF
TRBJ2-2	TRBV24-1	CATSVVSGNSGELFF
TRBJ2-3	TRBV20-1	CSARVSHTDTQYF
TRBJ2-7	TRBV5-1	CASSRAVDEQYF
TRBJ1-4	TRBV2	CASSEEQTVNEKLFF
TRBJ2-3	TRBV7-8	CASSRTGTGDKDTQYF